These 30 T cell receptor beta chains share one sample of origin, sequenced in a study of blood T cell repertoires in COVID-19 (dated by TCRdb to the early 2020s). Library prep was done by the immunoSEQ multiplex PCR assay. In TCRdb, the immuneACCESS table is reduced to in-frame sequences with V and J assigned. These tables do not hold every clone; where another copy was compared, an unresolved V gene accounts for under half, and the others remain unexplained. The sample table holds 290,000 or so clones, of which 86% were seen once. Together, the top ten hold under 3% of the sample. Material: PBMCs or T cells enriched from blood (not recorded which). These receptors were collected from a woman aged 18-30 years who had recovered from COVID-19.

The V call is TRBV19, the J call TRBJ2-1; TRBD2 agrees at 15 bases. The V gene's germline CDR1 is LNHDA and CDR2 SQIVND (reference sequence). The V gene end was trimmed by 3 bases and the J gene end by 13 bases; junction bases not matched to a gene: 13. The CDR3 totals 17 residues. Written as DNA, the CDR3 is TGTGCCAGTAGTATGGGACTAGCGGGAGGCCCCGATTTGGTCCAGTTCTTC. The encoded protein is CASSMGLAGGPDLVQFF.

The chain's CDR3 is CASSIQNSPLHF. The CDR3 coding sequence is TGTGCCAGCAGCATACAAAATTCACCCCTCCACTTT. The chain combines TRBV12-3 or TRBV12-4 with TRBJ1-6; D unclear. CDR3 length: 12 residues. Trimming removed 6 bases from V and 7 bases from J, with 7 bases in between.

The chain couples TRBV7-6 to TRBJ2-7; 8 bases are a match to TRBD1. This CDR3 has 15 amino acids. CDR1 and CDR2 (germline): SGHVS, FNYEAQ. V gave up 4 bases and J gave up 2 bases; unmatched junction bases: 7. The CDR3 reads CASSYSDRGTYEQYF. DNA of the CDR3: TGTGCCAGCAGCTATTCAGACAGGGGAACCTACGAGCAGTACTTC.

The J gene is TRBJ1-2, the V gene TRBV28; the D is unclear. The V gene's germline CDR1 is MDHEN and CDR2 SYDVKM. The CDR3 length is 16 residues. The V end was cut by 2 bases, the J end by 0 bases, with 13 bases between. The CDR3 loop reads CASSLPRLLPNYGYTF. CDR3 DNA: TGTGCCAGCAGTTTACCCCGACTTTTACCTAACTATGGCTACACCTTC.

V usage is TRBV2 and J usage is TRBJ2-3, with D perhaps matching TRBD2 (5 bases). CDR1 SNHLY and CDR2 FYNNEI come from the germline V gene. Trimming cost V 3 bases and J 0 bases, with 7 bases left between them. This CDR3 spans 14 amino acids. The CDR3 protein is CASSDPGSTDTQYF. The CDR3 DNA follows: TGTGCCAGCAGTGACCCGGGGAGCACAGATACGCAGTATTTT.

The chain recombines TRBV5-1 with TRBJ2-5; tentative D call: TRBD2 (6 bases). CDR1 and CDR2 (germline): SGHRS, YFSETQ. V was shortened by 1 base and J by 5 bases, with 18 bases between the two germline ends. CDR3 size: 16 residues. The CDR3 region is CASSLYIGRPGETQYF. The CDR3 DNA follows: TGCGCCAGCAGCTTGTATATCGGGAGACCCGGGGAGACCCAGTACTTC.

V and J are TRBV28 and TRBJ1-1; 9 bases are shared with TRBD1. V was clipped by 6 bases and J by 3 bases; unmatched bases: 20. The germline V gene encodes CDR1 MDHEN and CDR2 SYDVKM. This CDR3 has 19 amino acids. DNA for the CDR3: TGTGCCAGCAGGGTAACAGGGGGCGAGTCTGGTGTATCGTACACTGAAGCTTTCTTT. Translated, it gives CASRVTGGESGVSYTEAFF.

This clone was counted a single time. The chain joins TRBV11-3 to TRBJ1-2; D is unclear. The CDR3 spans 14 residues. The V and J ends lost 3 bases and 0 bases respectively, with 8 bases between them. CDR1 is SGHNT and CDR2 is YENEEA in the germline V gene. The CDR3 loop reads CASSLGRANYGYTF. The DNA for the CDR3 is TGTGCCAGCAGCTTGGGCAGAGCTAACTATGGCTACACCTTC.

The chain links TRBV13 to TRBJ2-7, with 8 bases fitting TRBD1. CDR1 and CDR2 from the germline V gene are PRHDT and FYEKMQ (reference sequence). The CDR3 sequence is 16 residues long. The junction had 11 bases not matched to a gene; V was cut back by 1 base and J by 6 bases. CDR3 coding DNA: TGTGCCAGCAGCTTAGCTCTCTCGGACAGGGACCCCGAGCAGTACTTC. Encoded protein: CASSLALSDRDPEQYF.

The CDR3 region has the DNA TGTGCCATCAGTGAGGGGGACAGGGGGAGACCTAACTATGGCTACACCTTC. Amino acids: CAISEGDRGRPNYGYTF. This chain uses TRBV10-3 with TRBJ1-2, with 11 bases fitting TRBD1. With V trimmed by 2 bases and J by 0 bases, 5 bases remained unmatched. The length of the CDR3 is 17 residues. The germline gives CDR1 ENHRY, CDR2 SYGVKD.

This clone came up once. J is TRBJ2-3 and V is TRBV19; TRBD1 aligns across 7 bases. The CDR3 length is 17 residues. Germline V gene data show CDR1 as LNHDA and CDR2 as SQIVND (reference sequence). V trimming: 3 bases; J trimming: 6 bases; junction bases outside the gene matches: 15. CDR3 region: CASSMRQGGRESDTQYF. The CDR3 nucleotides read TGTGCCAGTAGTATGAGACAGGGCGGACGTGAATCCGATACGCAGTATTTT.

The chain combines TRBV11-2 with TRBJ2-1; 13 bases match TRBD2. This CDR3 comprises 18 residues. Per germline, CDR1 SGHAT and CDR2 FQNNGV. J gave up 7 bases and V 4 bases, and 13 bases lay outside the gene matches. The CDR3 sequence: CASSSDRRTSGRVNEQFF. In DNA, the CDR3 is TGTGCCAGCAGCTCCGACCGACGTACTAGCGGGAGGGTGAATGAGCAGTTCTTC.

The chain is built from TRBV14 and TRBJ1-4, with D tentatively TRBD1 (6 bases). Trimming stripped 0 bases from V and 4 bases from J, with 24 bases between. The CDR3 sequence is 20 residues long. Germline V gene lookup returns CDR1 SGHDN and CDR2 FVKESK. This chain's CDR3 is CASSQDSGGRLYLDNEKLFF. The DNA of the CDR3 is TGTGCCAGCAGCCAAGATTCGGGGGGGCGCCTCTATTTAGATAATGAAAAACTGTTTTTT.

This clone has only one observation. The gene calls are TRBV5-5 and TRBJ2-3; weak D call: TRBD1 (5 bases). Germline CDR1 reads SGHKS; CDR2 reads YYEKEE (reference sequence). The germline V and J ends were trimmed by 0 bases and 8 bases, with 13 bases remaining between them. This CDR3 spans 14 amino acids. CDR3 sequence reads: CASSLDIRASTQYF. CDR3 nucleotide sequence: TGTGCCAGCAGCTTGGATATCAGGGCTAGTACGCAGTATTTT.

This rearrangement joins TRBV10-2 to TRBJ1-1; D may be TRBD1 (6 bases). The CDR3 is 15 residues long. CDR1 is WSHSY, CDR2 SAAADI, per germline. V lost 7 bases to trimming and J lost 1 base, with 16 bases between them. DNA for the CDR3: TGCGCCAGCAAAGAACAGGGAAGGGGGAACACTGAAGCTTTCTTT. Translated, it gives CASKEQGRGNTEAFF.

This clone was picked up many times. Additional DNA sequences in this sample encode the identical CDR3. The V call is TRBV4-3, the J call TRBJ2-7; D may be TRBD1 (5 bases). Trimming pared 0 bases from V and 2 bases from J, leaving 11 bases between. The germline V gene encodes CDR1 LGHNA and CDR2 YSLEER. The CDR3 consists of 15 residues. The CDR3 sequence is CASSQEAQDAYEQYF. Here the CDR3 DNA reads TGCGCCAGCAGCCAAGAGGCACAGGATGCCTACGAGCAGTACTTC.

V and J are TRBV7-9 and TRBJ2-7; D not resolved. Germline CDR1 reads SEHNR; CDR2 reads FQNEAQ (reference sequence). Trimming left V 5 bases short and J 5 bases short, with 13 bases between. The CDR3 is made up of 13 amino acids. The CDR3 DNA reads TGTGCCAGCAGCCCTGCACCGGTCCACGAGCAGTACTTC. Encoded protein: CASSPAPVHEQYF. Together with reference TRBV7-9 and TRBJ2-7, the CDR3 gives the full variable domain: DTGVSQNPRHKITKRGQNVTFRCDPISEHNRLYWYRQTLGQGPEFLTYFQNEAQLEKSRLLSDRFSAERPKGSFSTLEIQRTEQGDSAMYLCASSPAPVHEQYFGPGTRLTVT.

This clone occurred many times. The V gene is TRBV19, the J gene TRBJ2-7; 7 nucleotides line up with TRBD2. The CDR3 spans 15 residues. The V and J ends lost 9 bases and 3 bases, in that order; junction bases with no gene match: 14. The germline V gene encodes CDR1 LNHDA and CDR2 SQIVND (reference sequence). The CDR3 protein is CARGKIAGPNYEQYF. CDR3 nucleotides: TGTGCCAGGGGAAAAATAGCGGGCCCAAACTACGAGCAGTACTTC.

The V call is TRBV7-6, the J call TRBJ2-7, with 7 positions matching TRBD1. Germline V gene lookup returns CDR1 SGHVS and CDR2 FNYEAQ. This CDR3 is built from 14 residues. V shed 10 bases, J shed 1 base, and the junction held 10 bases outside the gene matches. CDR3 loop: CATTETGPSYEQYF. The CDR3 DNA reads TGTGCCACCACTGAGACAGGGCCATCCTACGAGCAGTACTTC. The entire variable domain, with the rest obtained from reference TRBV7-6 and TRBJ2-7, is as follows: GAGVSQSPRYKVTKRGQDVALRCDPISGHVSLYWYRQALGQGPEFLTYFNYEAQQDKSGLPNDRFSAERPEGSISTLTIQRTEQRDSAMYRCATTETGPSYEQYFGPGTRLTVT.

This chain joins TRBV19 and TRBJ1-2; D perhaps matches TRBD1 (6 bases). Germline CDR1 LNHDA, CDR2 SQIVND (reference sequence). Trimming removed 4 bases from V and 1 base from J, with 16 bases in between. The CDR3 totals 16 residues. In DNA form, the CDR3 reads TGTGCCAGTAGTAGGGGCCTGGACAGAAATAACTATGGCTACACCTTC. Its protein product is CASSRGLDRNNYGYTF.

The chain combines TRBV7-2 with TRBJ2-5; D gene unclear. The CDR3 extends over 16 amino acids. V was cut by 1 base and J by 4 bases, with 16 bases left in between. CDR1 SGHTA and CDR2 FQGNSA come from the germline V gene. This CDR3 reads CASSLVSEAIGETQYF. The CDR3 DNA sequence: TGTGCCAGCAGCTTAGTCTCAGAGGCGATAGGAGAGACCCAGTACTTC. Complete variable domain (other parts from reference TRBV7-2 and TRBJ2-5): GAGVSQSPSNKVTEKGKDVELRCDPISGHTALYWYRQSLGQGLEFLIYFQGNSAPDKSGLPSDRFSAERTGGSVSTLTIQRTQQEDSAVYLCASSLVSEAIGETQYFGPGTRLLVL.

The chain joins TRBV25-1 to TRBJ1-4; no reliable D call. Germline V gene lookup returns CDR1 MGHDK and CDR2 SYGVNS. Trimming stripped 2 bases from V and 0 bases from J, with 10 bases between. The CDR3 length is 16 residues. CDR3 protein: CASSEGGRTTNEKLFF. For the CDR3, the DNA is TGTGCCAGCAGTGAAGGAGGACGGACAACTAATGAAAAACTGTTTTTT.

The CDR3 spells CASSVVWGGTSGLKIVSYEQYF. CDR3 DNA sequence: TGTGCCAGCAGCGTAGTTTGGGGCGGGACTAGCGGGTTAAAAATCGTTTCCTACGAGCAGTACTTC. The chain has TRBV9 and TRBJ2-7; 12 bases line up with TRBD2. V gave up 0 bases and J gave up 1 base; unmatched junction bases: 20. Germline lookup yields CDR1 SGDLS and CDR2 YYNGEE. The CDR3 consists of 22 residues.

This clone has ten or more counts. V gene TRBV18 combines with J gene TRBJ2-7; D possibly corresponds to TRBD1 (6 bases). V lost 5 bases and J 3 bases, leaving 17 bases between the germline ends. Germline CDR1 is KGHSH and CDR2 is LQKENI. This CDR3 is 15 amino acids long. CDR3 amino acids: CASSSTGQSIYEQYF. The CDR3 DNA sequence: TGTGCCAGCTCATCAACCGGACAGAGCATCTACGAGCAGTACTTC.

Turning to this clone: The sample has other DNA sequences that encode this CDR3 too. The rearrangement links TRBV18 to TRBJ2-5; TRBD1 might be the D (6 bases). This CDR3 has 13 residues. Per germline, CDR1 KGHSH and CDR2 LQKENI. V gave up 3 bases and J gave up 2 bases, with 7 bases separating them. In DNA form, the CDR3 reads TGTGCCAGCTCACCGGACAGTCAAGAGACCCAGTACTTC. Translation: CASSPDSQETQYF.

The chain joins TRBV10-3 to TRBJ2-1; 7 nucleotides line up with TRBD2. With 4 bases clipped from V and 6 bases from J, the junction kept 12 bases outside the gene matches. This CDR3 region has 16 residues. CDR1 is ENHRY, CDR2 SYGVKD, per germline. Here the CDR3 DNA reads TGTGCCATCAGTGTGGGAGGCGGGGGTGGCTCCAATGAGCAGTTCTTC. The encoded protein is CAISVGGGGGSNEQFF.

J is TRBJ2-1 and V is TRBV7-9; the match to TRBD2 covers 9 bases. The ends lost 1 base at V and 6 bases at J; junction bases unmatched: 10. There are 17 residues in the CDR3. Germline CDR1 reads SEHNR; CDR2 reads FQNEAQ (reference sequence). CDR3 sequence: CASSLGASGTPGNEQFF. In DNA, the CDR3 is TGTGCCAGCAGCTTAGGGGCTAGCGGGACCCCAGGCAATGAGCAGTTCTTC.

The chain uses TRBV5-1 and TRBJ2-7, with D perhaps matching TRBD1 (6 bases). CDR1 and CDR2 from the germline V gene are SGHRS and YFSETQ. The CDR3 is 15 residues long. Trimming cost V 4 bases and J 0 bases, with 14 bases left between them. The CDR3 loop is CASSIRQESSYEQYF. DNA for the CDR3: TGCGCCAGCAGCATCAGACAGGAGTCCTCCTACGAGCAGTACTTC.

V usage is TRBV29-1 and J usage is TRBJ2-5; 9 positions agree with TRBD1. The length of the CDR3 is 14 residues. J gave up 4 bases and V 7 bases, and 10 bases lay outside the gene matches. Germline CDR1 reads SQVTM; CDR2 reads ANQGSEA. The CDR3 spells CSDYRGPGRETQYF. In DNA, the CDR3 is TGCAGCGACTACAGGGGGCCAGGTAGAGAGACCCAGTACTTC.

The chain links TRBV29-1 to TRBJ2-7; possible D gene TRBD2, 6 bases. The CDR3 contains 12 residues. Trimming took off 3 bases at V and 3 bases at J, with 9 bases between the two ends. Germline CDR1 SQVTM, CDR2 ANQGSEA. The CDR3 nucleotides are TGCAGCGTTGAGACTAGGAGCTACGAGCAGTACTTC. Its translation is CSVETRSYEQYF.